The 29 T cell receptor beta chains reported below all come from one sample, sequenced in a study of blood T cell repertoires in COVID-19. Measured with immunoSEQ multiplex PCR; TCRdb has only the in-frame clones, and not every one. The sample yields around 80,000 clones, about 83% seen once. Material for sequencing was peripheral blood. The source of these receptors is a human donor in a cohort sampled during active COVID-19.

The V call is TRBV24-1, the J call TRBJ2-3; TRBD2 matches 13 bases. The CDR3 runs 16 residues. Germline trimming cut 6 bases from V and 3 bases from J; bases unmatched to any gene: 5. Germline values: CDR1 KGHDR, CDR2 SFDVKD. CDR3 DNA: TGTGCCACCAGTATCACTAGCGGGGGGGGGACAGATACGCAGTATTTT. Its protein product is CATSITSGGGTDTQYF.

V usage is TRBV5-1 and J usage is TRBJ1-2, with D perhaps TRBD1 (5 bases). In germline, CDR1 is SGHRS, CDR2 YFSETQ. This CDR3 has 14 amino acids. The germline V and J ends were trimmed by 0 bases and 7 bases, with 13 bases remaining between them. The CDR3 loop reads CASSLGGPAAGYTF. CDR3 nucleotide sequence: TGCGCCAGCAGCTTGGGGGGCCCGGCGGCTGGCTACACCTTC.

This rearrangement joins TRBV3-1 (or the pseudogene TRBV3-2) to TRBJ2-7, with 15 bases that match TRBD2. With 5 bases clipped from V and 6 bases from J, the junction kept 11 bases outside the gene matches. Per germline, CDR1 LGHDT and CDR2 YNNKEL (reference sequence). There are 17 residues in the CDR3. CDR3 nucleotide sequence: TGTGCCAGCAGCGGGACTAGCGGGAGGCGTTGGGGGGGCGAGCAGTACTTC. Protein sequence: CASSGTSGRRWGGEQYF.

The CDR3, as DNA: TGTGCCAGCAGCCCCAGGACAGGGGGAGGAGAGACCCAGTACTTC. Its protein product is CASSPRTGGGETQYF. This chain links TRBV13 with TRBJ2-5; TRBD1 matches at 10 bases. CDR1 PRHDT and CDR2 FYEKMQ come from the germline V gene (reference sequence). J was trimmed by 4 bases and V by 5 bases; bases with no gene match: 7. The CDR3 is 15 residues long.

The chain couples TRBV5-1 to TRBJ2-1, with D unresolved. This CDR3 comprises 13 residues. Per the germline V gene, CDR1 is SGHRS and CDR2 is YFSETQ. Trimming removed 3 bases from V and 8 bases from J, with 12 bases in between. The CDR3 DNA reads as TGCGCCAGCAGCTCTCTCGGAGATCATGAGCAGTTCTTC. Its protein is CASSSLGDHEQFF.

The chain recombines TRBV19 with TRBJ1-4, with D maybe TRBD1 (6 bases). Trimming shortened V by 4 bases and J by 4 bases, and 13 bases separated the two germline ends. Germline V gives CDR1 LNHDA, CDR2 SQIVND (reference sequence). The CDR3 is 15 residues long. The CDR3 loop is CASSRGGRLNEKLFF. The DNA for the CDR3 is TGTGCCAGTAGTAGAGGGGGACGGCTTAATGAAAAACTGTTTTTT.

The chain recombines TRBV5-4 with TRBJ1-1; maybe TRBD1 (5 bases). V shed 10 bases and J shed 0 bases, with 16 bases lying between them. Germline CDR1 SGHNT, CDR2 YYREEE (reference sequence). The CDR3 has 14 amino acids. The chain's CDR3 is CASTAYSLNTEAFF. The CDR3 region has the DNA TGTGCCTCGACAGCCTACAGTTTGAACACTGAAGCTTTCTTT.

The chain combines TRBV28 with TRBJ1-6; weak D call: TRBD1 (5 bases). Germline values: CDR1 MDHEN, CDR2 SYDVKM. This CDR3 region has 13 residues. V lost 5 bases and J lost 8, with 10 bases in between. The CDR3 coding sequence is TGTGCCAGCAGTCTCGCGGGACATTCACCCCTCCACTTT. Its protein product is CASSLAGHSPLHF.

The chain employs TRBV6-5 and TRBJ2-1; D is perhaps TRBD2 (5 bases). This CDR3 region has 15 residues. Trimming took 4 bases from V and 10 from J, leaving 20 bases between them. Germline-derived CDR1 and CDR2 are MNHEY and SVGAGI. The DNA of the CDR3 is TGTGCCAGCAGTTCCCCTCGCTGGGAGCATGAAGAGCAGTTCTTC. This encodes CASSSPRWEHEEQFF.

The J gene is TRBJ2-1, the V gene TRBV28; 8 nucleotides line up with TRBD2. The germline CDR1 and CDR2 sequences are MDHEN and SYDVKM. After removal of 3 bases from V and 9 bases from J, the junction contained 13 bases not matched to a gene. The CDR3 covers 16 residues. The DNA of the CDR3 is TGTGCCAGCAGTTTCGGGGGGGCGGGAGAGTATAGTGAGCAGTTCTTC. The encoded protein is CASSFGGAGEYSEQFF.

This clone was counted a few times. V is TRBV2 and J is TRBJ2-1; D gene uncertain. CDR3 length equals 15 residues. The germline V gene has CDR1 SNHLY and CDR2 FYNNEI. Trimming removed 6 bases at V and 4 bases at J, with 16 bases between. The CDR3 DNA sequence: TGTGCCAGCAGCCCCTCTGCAGGCTTTTACAATGAGCAGTTCTTC. It is translated as CASSPSAGFYNEQFF.

This chain links TRBV9 with TRBJ2-7; TRBD2 might be the D (7 bases). The CDR3 is 15 amino acids. V was shortened by 8 bases and J by 7 bases, with 25 bases between the two germline ends. Germline loops: CDR1 SGDLS, CDR2 YYNGEE. The CDR3 DNA reads TGTGCCAGTGGAGGGGGTAGCGGGTCTGTTTATGAGCAGTACTTC. Its translation: CASGGGSGSVYEQYF.

J is TRBJ2-2 and V is TRBV27; 10 bases fit TRBD2. CDR3 length: 15 residues. Germline V gene lookup returns CDR1 MNHEY and CDR2 SMNVEV (reference sequence). The junction had 9 bases not matched to a gene; V was cut back by 7 bases and J by 7 bases. The CDR3 spells CASTPLAGFYGELFF. The CDR3 nucleotides are TGTGCCAGCACCCCACTAGCGGGGTTTTACGGGGAGCTGTTTTTT.

The rearrangement uses TRBV3-1 (or the pseudogene TRBV3-2) and TRBJ2-1; perhaps TRBD2 as D (6 bases). CDR1 is LGHDT, CDR2 YNNKEL, per germline (reference sequence). The CDR3 loop spans 16 amino acids. Trimming took 0 bases from V and 7 from J, leaving 16 bases between them. CDR3 bases: TGTGCCAGCAGCCAAGATCCGGCGGGACGGGAAAATGAGCAGTTCTTC. Amino acid sequence: CASSQDPAGRENEQFF.

The genes are TRBV9 and TRBJ1-1, with 7 bases aligning to TRBD1. Trimming at V came to 5 bases and at J to 4 bases, leaving 8 bases not matched to a gene. Germline CDR1 SGDLS, CDR2 YYNGEE. The CDR3 has 14 amino acids. This CDR3 is CASREGAQSTEAFF. DNA of the CDR3: TGTGCCAGCAGAGAGGGGGCGCAGAGCACTGAAGCTTTCTTT.

This chain connects TRBV4-1 to TRBJ2-5; tentative D call: TRBD1 (7 bases). The germline V gene has CDR1 MGHRA and CDR2 YSYEKL. Trimming shortened V by 0 bases and J by 5 bases, and 10 bases separated the two germline ends. This CDR3 is built from 14 residues. CDR3 in amino acids: CASSQEQGRETQYF. Here the CDR3 DNA reads TGCGCCAGCAGCCAAGAACAGGGGAGGGAGACCCAGTACTTC.

The chain recombines TRBV30 with TRBJ2-3; 8 bases map to TRBD1. Germline CDR1 GTSNPN, CDR2 SVGIG (reference sequence). V shed 3 bases, J shed 2 bases, and the junction held 7 bases outside the gene matches. This CDR3 comprises 15 residues. This CDR3 reads CAWSPGQDYTDTQYF. The CDR3 DNA reads as TGTGCCTGGAGCCCGGGACAGGACTACACAGATACGCAGTATTTT.

The gene calls are TRBV25-1 and TRBJ2-3; D might be TRBD2 (6 bases). CDR1 MGHDK and CDR2 SYGVNS come from the germline V gene. This CDR3 region has 13 residues. V was cut by 5 bases and J by 4 bases, with 10 bases left in between. CDR3 in DNA: TGTGCCAGCAGTCCCGGGGGTGCAGATACGCAGTATTTT. Its protein product is CASSPGGADTQYF.

The chain is built from TRBV3-1 (or the pseudogene TRBV3-2) and TRBJ2-5, with TRBD2 as a possible D gene (6 bases). This CDR3 has 15 amino acids. With 5 bases removed from V and 2 bases from J, the gap between germline ends came to 15 bases. CDR1 is LGHDT and CDR2 is YNNKEL in the germline V gene (reference sequence). The CDR3 protein is CASSERGLMQETQYF. The CDR3, as DNA: TGTGCCAGCAGCGAAAGGGGACTCATGCAAGAGACCCAGTACTTC.

This chain links TRBV6-5 with TRBJ2-1; D perhaps matches TRBD2 (6 bases). V lost 0 bases to trimming and J lost 7 bases, with 13 bases between them. Germline V lookup: CDR1 MNHEY, CDR2 SVGAGI. This CDR3 contains 15 residues. This chain's CDR3 is CASSYSSGTLNEQFF. The CDR3 region has the DNA TGTGCCAGCAGTTACTCTTCCGGGACTTTAAATGAGCAGTTCTTC.

This clone appeared a single time. In DNA form, the CDR3 reads TGCAGCGTGAGGGACCGGCGGGAATACAATGAGCAGTTCTTC. Amino acid sequence: CSVRDRREYNEQFF. The chain is built from TRBV29-1 and TRBJ2-1, with a possible D match to TRBD2 (6 bases). This CDR3 is built from 14 residues. Germline V CDR1 and CDR2: SQVTM, ANQGSEA. V lost 6 bases, J lost 4 bases, and 16 bases lay in between.

The rearrangement joins TRBV27 to TRBJ1-4; 7 bases line up with TRBD1. V dropped 8 bases and J dropped 5; count of bases not matched to a gene: 5. CDR1 and CDR2 from the germline V gene are MNHEY and SMNVEV (reference sequence). This CDR3 has 13 amino acids. The CDR3 DNA reads as TGTGCCAGCCGAGGCAGGGGGAATGAAAAACTGTTTTTT. Residues: CASRGRGNEKLFF.

This rearrangement joins TRBV3-1 (or the pseudogene TRBV3-2) to TRBJ1-3; D uncertain. The V and J ends lost 1 base and 2 bases respectively, with 6 bases between them. Germline V CDR1 and CDR2: LGHDT, YNNKEL (reference sequence). This CDR3 has 14 amino acids. The CDR3 bases are TGTGCCAGCAGCCAAGGCGGGGCTGGAAACACCATATATTTT. Translation: CASSQGGAGNTIYF.

The V gene is TRBV9, the J gene TRBJ1-4; D not resolved. This CDR3 is 16 amino acids long. V gave up 4 bases and J gave up 6 bases, with 19 bases separating them. The germline gives CDR1 SGDLS, CDR2 YYNGEE. The CDR3: CASSISELATHEKLFF. CDR3 nucleotides: TGTGCCAGCAGCATCTCGGAATTAGCGACGCATGAAAAACTGTTTTTT.

J is TRBJ2-5 and V is TRBV14; perhaps TRBD2 as D (5 bases). CDR1 is SGHDN and CDR2 is FVKESK in the germline V gene. The CDR3 extends over 15 amino acids. Trimming stripped 4 bases from V and 5 bases from J, with 17 bases between. Here the CDR3 DNA reads TGTGCCAGCAGCCCCTCCGGGGTAGCCGGGGAGACCCAGTACTTC. Residues: CASSPSGVAGETQYF.

The genes are TRBV29-1 and TRBJ2-3; D not certain. Trimming pared 0 bases from V and 2 bases from J, leaving 9 bases between. The CDR3 is 14 residues long. Germline CDR1 SQVTM, CDR2 ANQGSEA. CDR3 in amino acids: CSVEDRGSTDTQYF. CDR3 bases: TGCAGCGTTGAAGATCGAGGCTCCACAGATACGCAGTATTTT.

The V and J genes are TRBV19 and TRBJ2-3, with 9 positions matching TRBD1. J was trimmed by 7 bases and V by 8 bases; bases with no gene match: 7. The CDR3 is 13 amino acids. Germline V CDR1 and CDR2: LNHDA, SQIVND (reference sequence). The CDR3 protein is CASFGTGKNTQYF. The CDR3 DNA sequence: TGTGCCAGTTTTGGGACAGGGAAAAATACGCAGTATTTT.

This chain connects TRBV12-3 or TRBV12-4 to TRBJ2-3; D not certain. The V gene lost 3 bases and the J gene lost 2 bases, with 3 bases spanning the gap. The CDR3 covers 12 residues. This chain's CDR3 is CASSFNTDTQYF. The CDR3 DNA is TGTGCCAGCAGTTTTAACACAGATACGCAGTATTTT.

J is TRBJ1-2 and V is TRBV3-1 (or the pseudogene TRBV3-2); 8 bases match TRBD1. Per germline, CDR1 LGHDT and CDR2 YNNKEL (reference sequence). The CDR3 is 14 residues long. V lost 4 bases and J lost 7; bases outside the gene matches: 8. The CDR3: CASSLSQGAGGYTF. The CDR3 DNA sequence: TGTGCCAGCAGCCTCAGCCAGGGGGCAGGTGGCTACACCTTC.